This TCR beta chain came from a study of spatial heterogeneity in lung cancer. Turning to the study itself: There were roughly 72 donors, all of them untreated patients with early-stage non-small cell lung cancer. Raw reads contained each unique TCR and UMI combination more than ten times on average. Overall study findings and caveats: Resection blood, more than follow-up blood, showed ubiquitous expanded tumor TCRs.

As concerns this clonotype: Its antigen remains unknown.

Sample time point: blood at routine non-recurrence follow-up after resection. Frozen PBMC, nontumor lung or tumor provided whole RNA, which was sequenced unsorted. V shed 0 bases and J 2 bases; nucleotides not matched to a gene: 4. Germline CDR1 MGHRA, CDR2 YSYEKL. This CDR3 contains 16 residues. TCRdb reprocessed the 5' RACE reads via MiXCR and lists one record per CDR3 protein. The top ten clones hold 20% to 25% of a sample with approximately 100,000 distinct CDR3 sequences, approximately 19% of them seen once. V is TRBV4-1 and J is TRBJ2-7; TRBD2 agrees at 10 bases. The sequence came from a male donor with early-stage non-small cell lung cancer. The specimen was PBMCs, collected at follow-up. CDR3 in DNA: TGCGCCAGCAGCCAAGAGGCTAGCGGGAGTCCCTACGAGCAGTACTTC. It specifies CASSQEASGSPYEQYF.